The 27 T cell receptor beta chains in this list originate from one sample, sequenced in a study of cytomegalovirus exposure and HLA in healthy donors. This PCR relied on a set of 60 Vbeta primers and 13 Jbeta primers. Libraries were prepared by immunoSEQ multiplex PCR; TCRdb keeps only in-frame clonotypes and omits some of them. The repertoire holds some 120,000 clones, with about 74% as singletons. The sequencing sample was made of PBMCs. The receptors originated from a man in his thirties or forties in good health and CMV-seropositive.

This chain joins TRBV30 and TRBJ1-6; D perhaps matches TRBD1 (5 bases). Trimming took 6 bases from V and 7 from J, leaving 22 bases between them. Per the germline V gene, CDR1 is GTSNPN and CDR2 is SVGIG (reference sequence). The CDR3 length is 16 residues. This chain's CDR3 is CACTSWGRAENSPLHF. The CDR3 bases are TGTGCCTGTACCTCGTGGGGGAGGGCCGAGAATTCACCCCTCCACTTT.

This chain connects TRBV7-9 to TRBJ1-3; D might be TRBD1 (6 bases). CDR1 is SEHNR, CDR2 FQNEAQ, per germline (reference sequence). This CDR3 has 14 residues. V was trimmed by 8 bases and J by 6 bases, leaving 17 bases between them. The CDR3 DNA sequence: TGTGCCAGCTCGGCCCGGGGGGCTGAAAACACCATATATTTT. This codes for CASSARGAENTIYF.

This clone appeared a few times. The rearrangement links TRBV5-1 to TRBJ2-5; 9 bases are shared with TRBD1. The end of the DNA aligns better with TRBJ2-7, so the J call may be wrong. The CDR3 contains 14 residues. Germline V gene sequence: CDR1 SGHRS, CDR2 YFSETQ. The CDR3 region has the DNA TGCGCCAGCAGCTTGCCGGGACAGGGCTACGAGCAGTACTTC. It codes for CASSLPGQGYEQYF.

This rearrangement joins TRBV15 to TRBJ2-7; weak D call: TRBD1 (6 bases). Per germline, CDR1 LNHNV and CDR2 YYDKDF (reference sequence). This CDR3 contains 17 residues. The V gene lost 3 bases and the J gene lost 0 bases, with 18 bases spanning the gap. In DNA form, the CDR3 reads TGTGCCACCAGCAGGCCAAGCTCCGGGACACTCTCCTACGAGCAGTACTTC. Translated, it gives CATSRPSSGTLSYEQYF.

The gene calls are TRBV5-5 and TRBJ1-4, with 7 bases aligning to TRBD1. Germline CDR1 is SGHKS and CDR2 is YYEKEE (reference sequence). The V and J ends lost 5 bases and 8 bases, in that order; junction bases with no gene match: 12. This CDR3 comprises 15 residues. CDR3 coding DNA: TGTGCCAGCAGTCTAACAGGGGATAGTTTCGAAAAACTGTTTTTT. Protein sequence: CASSLTGDSFEKLFF.

This clone was detected only a few times. V and J are TRBV4-3 and TRBJ1-1, with D hard to call. CDR1 and CDR2 from the germline V gene are LGHNA and YSLEER. V dropped 0 bases and J dropped 2 bases, with 7 bases sitting between them. The CDR3 covers 14 residues. Written as DNA, the CDR3 is TGCGCCAGCAGCCAAGAGGTGGCTAACACTGAAGCTTTCTTT. Protein: CASSQEVANTEAFF.

The chain recombines TRBV6-6 with TRBJ1-3; D is undetermined. V was pared by 2 bases and J by 5 bases, with 4 bases between. Germline V lookup: CDR1 MNHNY, CDR2 SVGAGI (reference sequence). The CDR3 totals 12 residues. The CDR3 DNA reads TGTGCCAGCAGTTACGAGAGAAACACCATATATTTT. It encodes CASSYERNTIYF.

The J gene is TRBJ2-6, the V gene TRBV19; tentatively, D is TRBD2 (5 bases). This CDR3 is built from 12 residues. V shed 10 bases and J shed 4 bases, with 8 bases lying between them. Per germline, CDR1 LNHDA and CDR2 SQIVND (reference sequence). CDR3 DNA sequence: TGTGCCACGGGAACCGGGGCCAACGTCCTGACTTTC. It specifies CATGTGANVLTF. The whole variable domain, filled in from reference TRBV19 and TRBJ2-6, reads DGGITQSPKYLFRKEGQNVTLSCEQNLNHDAMYWYRQDPGQGLRLIYYSQIVNDFQKGDIAEGYSVSREKKESFPLTVTSAQKNPTAFYLCATGTGANVLTFGAGSRLTVL.

This chain uses TRBV18 with TRBJ2-5, with D unresolved. V was shortened by 1 base and J by 1 base, with 7 bases between the two germline ends. This CDR3 region has 14 residues. Germline V gives CDR1 KGHSH, CDR2 LQKENI. For the CDR3, the DNA is TGTGCCAGCTCACCACGAGCAGGCCAAGAGACCCAGTACTTC. Protein: CASSPRAGQETQYF.

The chain joins TRBV5-4 to TRBJ2-3; unclear D gene. CDR1 is SGHNT, CDR2 YYREEE, per germline (reference sequence). The CDR3 is made up of 15 amino acids. The germline V and J ends were trimmed by 0 bases and 0 bases, with 8 bases remaining between them. The CDR3: CASSLGSRSTDTQYF. The DNA of the CDR3 is TGTGCCAGCAGCTTGGGTTCCAGAAGCACAGATACGCAGTATTTT.

A few counts support this clone. The chain is built from TRBV5-6 and TRBJ2-7; D remains ambiguous. The CDR3 totals 14 residues. V lost 1 base and J lost 0, with 8 bases in between. Looked up from germline, CDR1 is SGHDT and CDR2 is YYEEEE. CDR3 amino acids: CASSLPTSSYEQYF. DNA for the CDR3: TGTGCCAGCAGCTTGCCGACAAGCTCCTACGAGCAGTACTTC.

The chain employs TRBV6-5 and TRBJ1-2; D remains unclear. Germline loops: CDR1 MNHEY, CDR2 SVGAGI. V was clipped by 6 bases and J by 8 bases, with 13 bases between them. The CDR3 is made up of 12 amino acids. The CDR3 bases are TGTGCCAGCAGCCAAGGAGCACTGGGCTACACCTTC. Translated, it gives CASSQGALGYTF.

The chain combines TRBV5-1 with TRBJ2-7, with TRBD2 identical over 7 bases. CDR1 and CDR2 (germline): SGHRS, YFSETQ. There are 14 residues in the CDR3. V lost 4 bases and J lost 4; bases outside the gene matches: 8. CDR3 coding DNA: TGCGCCAGCAGCCCCGTAGCGGGCGATTACGAGCAGTACTTC. This codes for CASSPVAGDYEQYF.

This chain joins TRBV7-9 and TRBJ1-1; the D gene is possibly TRBD1 (5 bases). The V gene lost 0 bases and the J gene lost 2 bases, with 13 bases spanning the gap. The CDR3 spans 16 residues. Per the germline V gene, CDR1 is SEHNR and CDR2 is FQNEAQ (reference sequence). DNA of the CDR3: TGTGCCAGCAGCTTAGCGGGTGGGGGGTACAACACTGAAGCTTTCTTT. This translates into CASSLAGGGYNTEAFF.

This clone appeared a few times. V is TRBV2 and J is TRBJ1-1; D gene unclear. The V end was cut by 10 bases, the J end by 0 bases, with 18 bases between. The CDR3 is made up of 15 amino acids. Germline V CDR1 and CDR2: SNHLY, FYNNEI. The CDR3 DNA reads as TGTGCCACAAGGACTGTAGAAGTAATGAACACTGAAGCTTTCTTT. Amino acid sequence: CATRTVEVMNTEAFF.

The chain couples TRBV19 to TRBJ1-1; D ambiguous. Germline loops: CDR1 LNHDA, CDR2 SQIVND (reference sequence). The V gene lost 8 bases and the J gene lost 6 bases, with 16 bases spanning the gap. CDR3 size: 13 residues. The CDR3 bases are TGTGCCAGTTCTGAACTGATCCCCTCTGAAGCTTTCTTT. Protein product: CASSELIPSEAFF. Drawing the rest from reference TRBV19 and TRBJ1-1, the complete variable domain is DGGITQSPKYLFRKEGQNVTLSCEQNLNHDAMYWYRQDPGQGLRLIYYSQIVNDFQKGDIAEGYSVSREKKESFPLTVTSAQKNPTAFYLCASSELIPSEAFFGQGTRLTVV.

This clone has a handful of counts. The J gene is TRBJ1-1, the V gene TRBV5-1; 7 bases fit TRBD1. CDR1 is SGHRS, CDR2 YFSETQ, per germline. The CDR3 covers 15 residues. The trim removed 0 bases at V and 5 bases at J, leaving 7 bases unmatched. The CDR3 loop is CASSLDVGQLTEAFF. CDR3 sequence (DNA): TGCGCCAGCAGCTTGGATGTGGGACAGTTAACTGAAGCTTTCTTT.

The chain combines TRBV2 with TRBJ2-5; TRBD2 aligns across 10 bases. From germline, CDR1 is SNHLY and CDR2 FYNNEI. J was trimmed by 4 bases and V by 6 bases; bases with no gene match: 5. The CDR3 has 14 amino acids. In nucleotides, the CDR3 is TGTGCCAGCAGGGGTAGCGGGGGGCGAGAGACCCAGTACTTC. Translating it yields CASRGSGGRETQYF.

This clone was detected a few times. This chain joins TRBV5-6 and TRBJ2-7; maybe TRBD1 (5 bases). There are 14 residues in the CDR3. V lost 3 bases and J 3 bases, leaving 13 bases between the germline ends. Germline V gene lookup returns CDR1 SGHDT and CDR2 YYEEEE. The CDR3 here is CASSWRQTYYEQYF. In DNA form, the CDR3 reads TGTGCCAGCAGCTGGAGACAGACCTACTACGAGCAGTACTTC.

The CDR3 loop reads CASSIQQGSYEQYF. CDR3 sequence (DNA): TGTGCCAGTAGTATCCAGCAGGGGTCCTACGAGCAGTACTTC. The chain is built from TRBV19 and TRBJ2-7, with D possibly being TRBD1 (6 bases). Trimming took off 3 bases at V and 1 base at J, with 10 bases between the two ends. Germline V gene data show CDR1 as LNHDA and CDR2 as SQIVND (reference sequence). The CDR3 is 14 residues long.

The chain combines TRBV7-8 with TRBJ1-6, with a weak D call TRBD1 (5 bases). CDR3 length equals 17 residues. Per germline, CDR1 SGHVS and CDR2 FQNEAQ. V was trimmed by 1 base and J by 5 bases, leaving 15 bases between them. In DNA form, the CDR3 reads TGTGCCAGCAGCTTAGTGTGGAGGGGCCGAGATAATTCACCCCTCCACTTT. Protein: CASSLVWRGRDNSPLHF.

CDR3 sequence: CAWSPPRVSNQPQHF. The CDR3, as DNA: TGTGCCTGGAGCCCCCCAAGAGTTAGCAATCAGCCCCAGCATTTT. The chain is built from TRBV30 and TRBJ1-5, with D unresolved. Trimming took 3 bases from V and 0 from J, leaving 12 bases between them. Per the germline V gene, CDR1 is GTSNPN and CDR2 is SVGIG (reference sequence). This CDR3 spans 15 amino acids.

This clone showed up just once. The J gene is TRBJ2-6, the V gene TRBV27, with a possible D match to TRBD2 (5 bases). Deletions cut 5 bases from V and 4 bases from J, with 12 bases between. The CDR3 runs 15 residues. Looked up from germline, CDR1 is MNHEY and CDR2 is SMNVEV (reference sequence). The CDR3 coding sequence is TGTGCCAGCAGTGTACCAGGAGGAGGGGCCAACGTCCTGACTTTC. It encodes CASSVPGGGANVLTF.

This chain links TRBV15 with TRBJ1-4; 9 bases align to TRBD1. Germline CDR1 and CDR2: LNHNV and YYDKDF (reference sequence). V lost 3 bases and J lost 7; bases outside the gene matches: 9. CDR3 length: 16 amino acids. CDR3 sequence (DNA): TGTGCCACCAGCAGGGAACCGGGACAGGGAGGTGAAAAACTGTTTTTT. It codes for CATSREPGQGGEKLFF.

V usage is TRBV30 and J usage is TRBJ2-3; TRBD1 aligns across 12 bases. The CDR3 runs 14 residues. The germline CDR1 and CDR2 sequences are GTSNPN and SVGIG (reference sequence). The V and J ends lost 7 bases and 7 bases, in that order; junction bases with no gene match: 9. CDR3: CAFIRGTGGYTQYF. The CDR3 DNA is TGTGCCTTCATCAGGGGGACAGGGGGCTATACGCAGTATTTT.

This sequence joins TRBV5-1 and TRBJ1-3, with 8 bases lining up with TRBD1. Germline V gives CDR1 SGHRS, CDR2 YFSETQ. The V gene end was trimmed by 0 bases and the J gene end by 2 bases; junction bases not matched to a gene: 10. The CDR3 sequence is 18 residues long. CDR3 residues: CASSLGFAQGAAGNTIYF. DNA for the CDR3: TGCGCCAGCAGCTTGGGCTTTGCCCAGGGGGCGGCTGGAAACACCATATATTTT.

The chain couples TRBV11-3 to TRBJ2-1; 10 bases are a match to TRBD1. CDR3 length: 16 amino acids. J gave up 6 bases and V 5 bases, and 10 bases lay outside the gene matches. The germline gives CDR1 SGHNT, CDR2 YENEEA. CDR3 sequence reads: CASSPGPGTGVNEQFF. For the CDR3, the DNA is TGTGCCAGCAGCCCGGGTCCCGGGACAGGGGTCAATGAGCAGTTCTTC.